This entry concerns a single T cell receptor beta chain. Its antigen is not identified. Both 60 Vbeta primers and 13 Jbeta primers went into the PCR. The repertoire was sequenced with immunoSEQ multiplex PCR; TCRdb's copy has only in-frame clones and lacks some. The table has some 150,000 clones, around 82% seen once. The data were taken from a study of cytomegalovirus exposure and HLA in healthy donors. Study results and caveats: A few V segments could not be told apart, such as TRBV6-2 and TRBV6-3, and were left out. In terms of immune exposure information, only CMV serostatus was available. Later analysis showed TCR association rates varying by HLA locus, highest for DRB1 and lowest for HLA-C.

CDR1 and CDR2 (germline): SGHDT, YYEEEE. V lost 1 base to trimming and J lost 4 bases, with 12 bases between them. The CDR3 is made up of 14 amino acids. Samples came from healthy bone marrow donors. Sequenced: PBMCs. This clonotype originated in a man aged 18 to 30 in good health and CMV-seropositive. J is TRBJ2-7 and V is TRBV5-6; no reliable D call. The CDR3 DNA reads TGTGCCAGCAGCTTGTTCGCGGTCCCTTACGAGCAGTACTTC. Translation gives CASSLFAVPYEQYF.